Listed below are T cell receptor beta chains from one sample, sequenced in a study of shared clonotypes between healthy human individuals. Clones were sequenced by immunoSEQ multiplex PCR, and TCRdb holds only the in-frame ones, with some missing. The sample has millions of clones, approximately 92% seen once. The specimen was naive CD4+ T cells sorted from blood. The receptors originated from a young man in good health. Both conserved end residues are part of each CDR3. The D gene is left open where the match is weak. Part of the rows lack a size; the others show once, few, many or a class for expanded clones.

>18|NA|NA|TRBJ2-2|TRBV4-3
CASSQEFIAALTTGELFF
TGCGCCAGCAGCCAAGAATTTATAGCGGCCCTTACCACCGGGGAGCTGTTTTTT
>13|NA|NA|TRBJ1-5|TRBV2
CASKGTRDQPQHF
TGTGCCAGCAAGGGGACTCGCGATCAGCCCCAGCATTTT
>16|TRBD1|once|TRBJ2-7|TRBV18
CASSSMGGTGPYEQYF
TGTGCCAGCTCTTCAATGGGGGGGACAGGGCCCTACGAGCAGTACTTC
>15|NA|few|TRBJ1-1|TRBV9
CASSAGGGGSTEAFF
TGTGCCAGCAGCGCTGGCGGGGGAGGTAGCACTGAAGCTTTCTTT
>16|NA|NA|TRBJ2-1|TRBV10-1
CASSDGDGKTYNEQFF
TGCGCCAGCAGTGATGGGGACGGGAAGACCTACAATGAGCAGTTCTTC
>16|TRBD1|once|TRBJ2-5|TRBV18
CASSPLPGGRQETQYF
TGTGCCAGCTCACCACTACCAGGGGGCAGGCAAGAGACCCAGTACTTC
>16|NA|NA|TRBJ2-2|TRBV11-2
CASSPRFGGETGELFF
TGTGCCAGCAGCCCCCGTTTTGGGGGCGAAACCGGGGAGCTGTTTTTT
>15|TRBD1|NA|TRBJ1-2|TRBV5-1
CASSLDGQGLQGYTF
TGCGCCAGCAGCTTGGACGGACAGGGACTTCAGGGCTACACCTTC
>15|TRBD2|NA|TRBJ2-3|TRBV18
CASSLGLGAGDTQYF
TGTGCCAGCTCACTGGGACTAGGGGCAGGAGATACGCAGTATTTT
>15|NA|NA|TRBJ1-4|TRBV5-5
CASSLDQLINEKLFF
TGTGCCAGCAGCTTGGACCAGTTGATAAATGAAAAACTGTTTTTT
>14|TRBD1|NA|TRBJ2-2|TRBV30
CAWSQGAYTGELFF
TGTGCCTGGAGCCAGGGGGCTTACACCGGGGAGCTGTTTTTT
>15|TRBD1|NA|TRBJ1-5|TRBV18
CASSPTDRGNQPQHF
TGTGCCAGCTCACCTACGGACAGGGGCAATCAGCCCCAGCATTTT
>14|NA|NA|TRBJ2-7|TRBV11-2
CASGRSWGAERWYF
TGTGCCAGCGGTCGGTCGTGGGGCGCTGAAAGATGGTACTTC
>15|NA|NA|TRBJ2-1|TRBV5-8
CASSLLRGGSNEQFF
TGTGCCAGCAGCTTGCTACGTGGGGGGTCCAATGAGCAGTTCTTC
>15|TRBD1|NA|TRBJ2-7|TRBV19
CASSTLGTALYEQYF
TGTGCCAGTAGTACCCTCGGGACAGCCCTCTACGAGCAGTACTTC
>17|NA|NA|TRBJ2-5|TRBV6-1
CASSEDYRQAAGETQYF
TGTGCCAGCAGTGAAGACTATAGACAGGCGGCGGGGGAGACCCAGTACTTC
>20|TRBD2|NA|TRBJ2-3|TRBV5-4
CASSNPLGLAGFGTTDTQYF
TGTGCCAGCAGTAACCCCCTCGGACTAGCGGGATTCGGCACCACAGATACGCAGTATTTT
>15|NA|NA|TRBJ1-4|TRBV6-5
CASSLGRDWNEKLFF
TGTGCCAGCAGCCTTGGGAGGGATTGGAATGAAAAACTGTTTTTT
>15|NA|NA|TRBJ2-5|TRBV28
CASSPRSPQQETQYF
TGTGCCAGCAGCCCCCGCAGCCCCCAACAAGAGACCCAGTACTTC
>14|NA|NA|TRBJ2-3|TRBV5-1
CASSSEGQGDTQYF
TGCGCCAGCAGCTCGGAGGGGCAGGGAGATACGCAGTATTTT
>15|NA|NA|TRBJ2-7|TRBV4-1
CASSQEPASSYEQYF
TGCGCCAGCAGCCAAGAACCAGCCTCTTCCTACGAGCAGTACTTC
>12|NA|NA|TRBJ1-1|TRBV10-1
CASSEGPSEAFF
TGCGCCAGCAGTGAGGGGCCCAGTGAAGCTTTCTTT
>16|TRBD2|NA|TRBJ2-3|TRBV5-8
CASSLVQRDVTDTQYF
TGTGCCAGCAGCTTGGTCCAGCGGGATGTGACAGATACGCAGTATTTT
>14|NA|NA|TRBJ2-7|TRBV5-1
CASRKTLGPYEQYF
TGCGCCAGCAGAAAGACTTTGGGGCCCTACGAGCAGTACTTC
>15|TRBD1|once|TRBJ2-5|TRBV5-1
CASSAGTGGEETQYF
TGCGCCAGCAGCGCGGGGACAGGGGGCGAAGAGACCCAGTACTTC
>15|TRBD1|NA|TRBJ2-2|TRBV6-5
CASTRQGKNTGELFF
TGTGCCAGCACCAGACAGGGGAAAAACACCGGGGAGCTGTTTTTT
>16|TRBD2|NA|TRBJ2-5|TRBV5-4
CASSLGLAGAQETQYF
TGTGCCAGCAGCTTGGGGCTAGCGGGGGCTCAAGAGACCCAGTACTTC
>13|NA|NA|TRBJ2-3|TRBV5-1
CATRGREEDTQYF
TGCGCCACCCGGGGAAGGGAAGAGGATACGCAGTATTTT